This TCR beta chain was documented in a study of shared clonotypes between healthy human individuals. Generated by immunoSEQ multiplex PCR, the TCRdb table keeps only in-frame clones and is missing some. The sample yields around 1,000,000 clones, approximately 80% seen once. The specimen sequenced was memory CD4+ T cells from PBMCs. Subset defined: CD45RA-negative fraction. This receptor was taken from a man aged 18 to 30 in good health. Some clones in this sample may be carry-over from other donors' samples.

The CDR3 bases are TGTGCCAGCGCTGACAGGGCGGATCGCGAGCAGTACTTC. Its protein product is CASADRADREQYF. V usage is TRBV7-9 and J usage is TRBJ2-7, with 7 nucleotides matching TRBD1. Germline V CDR1 and CDR2: SEHNR, FQNEAQ (reference sequence). The CDR3 loop spans 13 amino acids. V shed 8 bases, J shed 6 bases, and the junction held 10 bases outside the gene matches. The complete variable domain, with remaining parts taken from reference TRBV7-9 and TRBJ2-7, reads DTGVSQNPRHKITKRGQNVTFRCDPISEHNRLYWYRQTLGQGPEFLTYFQNEAQLEKSRLLSDRFSAERPKGSFSTLEIQRTEQGDSAMYLCASADRADREQYFGPGTRLTVT.